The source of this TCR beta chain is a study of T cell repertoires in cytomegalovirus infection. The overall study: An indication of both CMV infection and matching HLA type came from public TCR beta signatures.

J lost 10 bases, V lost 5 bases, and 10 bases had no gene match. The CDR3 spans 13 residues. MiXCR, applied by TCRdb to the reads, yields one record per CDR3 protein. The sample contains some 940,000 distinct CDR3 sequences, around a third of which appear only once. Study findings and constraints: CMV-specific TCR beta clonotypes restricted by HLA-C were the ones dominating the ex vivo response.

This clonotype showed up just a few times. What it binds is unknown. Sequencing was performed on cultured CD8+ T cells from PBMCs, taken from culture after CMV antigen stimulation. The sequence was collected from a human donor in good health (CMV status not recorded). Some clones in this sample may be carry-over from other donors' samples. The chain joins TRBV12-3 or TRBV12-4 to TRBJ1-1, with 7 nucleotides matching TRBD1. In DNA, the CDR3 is TGTGCCAGCAGTCTCACAGGGGCACTTCCAGCTTTCTTT. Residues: CASSLTGALPAFF.